This TCR beta chain was sequenced in a study of radiotherapy plus CTLA-4 blockade in lung cancer. A word on this clone: At one end, the junction sequence differs from germline, possibly due to a read error.

Germline V CDR1 and CDR2: MNHEY, SMNVEV (reference sequence). This CDR3 is 14 amino acids long. Sequencing used immunoSEQ multiplex PCR; TCRdb keeps in-frame clones, though not all of them. The data hold tens of thousands of clones, with roughly four fifths observed a single time. This chain joins TRBV27 and TRBJ2-7, with TRBD1 matching over 8 bases. The specimen comprised peripheral blood, sampled from a patient treated with radiotherapy plus ipilimumab. The receptor's source is a human donor with non-small cell lung cancer who had stable disease on radiotherapy plus ipilimumab. The CDR3 protein is CASMDRAGSHEQYF. CDR3 coding DNA: TGTGCCAGCATGGACAGGGCGGGCTCCCACGAGCAGTACTTC.